In its sample, the clone carrying this TCR beta chain was seen many times. Its antigen is currently unknown. This entry is derived from a study of regulatory T cells in long-lasting Graves disease. The wider study: Persistent Graves' disease required over 5 years of antithyroid drugs and positive TSH receptor antibodies.

Noted time point: persistent/refractory GD, antithyroid drugs over 5 years with positive TRAb. RNA extracted from PBMCs served as the sequencing template. The TCR beta library used iRepertoire HTBI primers with Arm-PCR amplification of CDR3. In the authors' workflow: Taken together, the samples had fewer than 70 TRBV and 14 TRBJ segments identified. TCRdb redid the calling of the multiplex PCR reads with MiXCR, one entry per CDR3 protein. TCRdb, rather than the study authors, made the V and J calls. This table has 350,000 to 500,000 distinct CDR3 sequences, 20% to 25% appearing once. The CDR3 length is 15 residues. Per the germline V gene, CDR1 is SQVTM and CDR2 is ANQGSEA. After removal of 6 bases from V and 2 bases from J, the junction contained 10 bases not matched to a gene. Regarding the study as a whole: TRBV28 was favored in persistent disease, as were TRBJ1-2 and TRBJ2-5.

The rearrangement joins TRBV29-1 to TRBJ1-5; the match to TRBD1 covers 7 bases. Source: peripheral blood mononuclear cells (PBMCs), taken when the disease was refractory, from a patient treated with antithyroid drugs. The source of this sequence is a female donor with Graves disease. CDR3 amino acids: CSVMLTGLGNQPQHF. DNA of the CDR3: TGCAGCGTGATGTTGACAGGGTTGGGCAATCAGCCCCAGCATTTT.